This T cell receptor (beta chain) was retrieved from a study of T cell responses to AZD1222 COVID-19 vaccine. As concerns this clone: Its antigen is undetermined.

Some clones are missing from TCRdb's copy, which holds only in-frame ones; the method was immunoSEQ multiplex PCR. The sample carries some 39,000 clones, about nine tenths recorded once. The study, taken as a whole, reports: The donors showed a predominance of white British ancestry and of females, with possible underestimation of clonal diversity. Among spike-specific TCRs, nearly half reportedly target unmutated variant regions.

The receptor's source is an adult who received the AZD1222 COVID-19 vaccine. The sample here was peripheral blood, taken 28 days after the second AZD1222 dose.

The CDR3 loop reads CASSLGPQTEAFF. In nucleotides, the CDR3 is TGCGCCAGCAGCTTGGGACCCCAAACTGAAGCTTTCTTT. V is TRBV5-1 and J is TRBJ1-1; D remains ambiguous. CDR1 is SGHRS and CDR2 is YFSETQ in the germline V gene. Deletions cut 0 bases from V and 5 bases from J, with 8 bases between. This CDR3 spans 13 amino acids. The whole variable domain, remainder taken from reference TRBV5-1 and TRBJ1-1, is KAGVTQTPRYLIKTRGQQVTLSCSPISGHRSVSWYQQTPGQGLQFLFEYFSETQRNKGNFPGRFSGRQFSNSRSEMNVSTLELGDSALYLCASSLGPQTEAFFGQGTRLTVV.